A selection of T cell receptor beta chains follows, all from one sample in a study of blood T cell repertoires in COVID-19. Produced via immunoSEQ multiplex PCR; TCRdb's table is partial and in-frame only. This repertoire shows roughly 120,000 clones, about 86% found once; its top ten account for roughly 2.2%. The sample was peripheral blood. Receptors originate from a woman between 45 and 60 years old with acute or convalescent COVID-19. Both conserved end residues are part of each CDR3. The D gene is left open where the match is weak. Only some rows state a clone size, as once, few, many or a class for expanded clones.

>TRBD1|.|TRBV15|TRBJ1-2
CATSGQGAEGYTF
TGTGCCACCAGTGGACAGGGGGCTGAGGGCTACACCTTC
>.|.|TRBV7-2|TRBJ2-7
CASSLAPGQGTYVQYF
TGTGCCAGCAGCTTAGCCCCAGGGCAGGGGACCTACGTGCAGTACTTC
>.|.|TRBV4-3|TRBJ2-7
CASSQSVGFSSEQYF
TGCGCCAGCAGCCAGAGTGTCGGGTTTTCGTCCGAGCAGTACTTC
>TRBD2|.|TRBV5-4|TRBJ2-7
CASSTRTSGGYVQYF
TGTGCCAGCAGCACCCGGACTAGCGGGGGGTATGTGCAGTACTTC
>.|few|TRBV15|TRBJ2-2
CATELLNTGELFF
TGTGCCACCGAACTTCTGAACACCGGGGAGCTGTTTTTT
>.|once|TRBV14|TRBJ1-1
CASSHRGRSTEAFF
TGTGCCAGCAGCCACAGGGGTCGGAGCACTGAAGCTTTCTTT
>TRBD1|.|TRBV3-1/TRBV3-2|TRBJ1-3
CASSQGGQGAFSGNTIYF
TGTGCCAGCAGCCAAGGCGGACAGGGGGCTTTCTCTGGAAACACCATATATTTT
>TRBD1|.|TRBV7-9|TRBJ1-3
CASSPGQATPGNTIYF
TGTGCCAGCAGCCCGGGACAGGCGACCCCTGGAAACACCATATATTTT
>.|.|TRBV27|TRBJ1-5
CASSSPSSGQPQHF
TGTGCCAGCAGTTCGCCTTCATCAGGGCAGCCCCAGCATTTT
>.|.|TRBV10-3|TRBJ2-1
CAISVIALNNEQFF
TGTGCCATCAGTGTAATAGCGCTTAACAATGAGCAGTTCTTC
>.|few|TRBV24-1|TRBJ1-3
CATSVAPKGNTIYF
TGTGCCACCAGTGTAGCTCCGAAAGGAAACACCATATATTTT
>.|.|TRBV27|TRBJ1-1
CASSLNTGMSTEAFF
TGTGCCAGCAGTCTCAACACAGGGATGAGCACTGAAGCTTTCTTT
>.|.|TRBV24-1|TRBJ2-5
CATSDHLAQETQYF
TGTGCCACCAGTGACCATTTAGCGCAAGAGACCCAGTACTTC
>.|.|TRBV5-1|TRBJ2-2
CASSLGGQGTGELFF
TGCGCCAGCAGCTTGGGGGGGCAAGGCACCGGGGAGCTGTTTTTT
>.|.|TRBV4-2|TRBJ1-6
CASSQGRQSFSYNSPLHF
TGTGCCAGCAGCCAAGGTCGACAGAGCTTTTCCTATAATTCACCCCTCCACTTT
>.|.|TRBV18|TRBJ1-2
CASSPLEGTPFTF
TGTGCCAGCTCACCACTTGAAGGGACACCTTTCACCTTC
>.|.|TRBV29-1|TRBJ2-7
CSVRDNYEQYF
TGCAGCGTCCGCGACAACTACGAGCAGTACTTC
>.|.|TRBV6-2/TRBV6-3|TRBJ1-6
CASSQQVESPLHF
TGTGCCAGCAGCCAACAGGTGGAGTCACCCCTCCACTTT
>TRBD1|few|TRBV7-8|TRBJ1-2
CASSLEQGAAGYTF
TGTGCCAGCAGCTTAGAACAGGGGGCGGCTGGCTACACCTTC
>.|.|TRBV5-1|TRBJ2-7
CASSFGGEAYEQYF
TGCGCCAGCAGCTTTGGCGGAGAGGCCTACGAGCAGTACTTC
>TRBD2|once|TRBV4-1|TRBJ2-3
CASSQDQLAGTTDTQYF
TGCGCCAGCAGCCAAGATCAGTTAGCGGGAACTACAGATACGCAGTATTTT
>TRBD1|.|TRBV19|TRBJ1-3
CASTPHRDRGLPSGNTIYF
TGTGCCAGTACCCCGCACCGGGACAGGGGGCTTCCCTCTGGAAACACCATATATTTT
>.|.|TRBV11-3|TRBJ1-1
CASSPRNTEAFF
TGTGCCAGCAGCCCCAGAAACACTGAAGCTTTCTTT
>TRBD2|.|TRBV5-1|TRBJ2-3
CASSLAVWASGDLTDTQYF
TGCGCCAGCAGCTTGGCCGTGTGGGCTAGCGGGGACCTCACAGATACGCAGTATTTT
>.|.|TRBV18|TRBJ1-2
CASSPLTGVEIYGYTF
TGTGCCAGCTCACCCTTGACAGGAGTCGAGATCTATGGCTACACCTTC